The 27 T cell receptor beta chains below were found in one sample sequenced in a study of blood T cell repertoires in COVID-19. Clones were sequenced by immunoSEQ multiplex PCR, and TCRdb holds only the in-frame ones, with some missing. The repertoire consists of approximately 200,000 clones, with 80% to 90% occurring once and the leading ten covering 1.2%. Sequenced sample: PBMCs or T cells enriched from blood (not recorded which). The receptors derive from a man younger than 45 who had recovered from COVID-19.

This clone was observed a single time. V usage is TRBV5-4 and J usage is TRBJ2-5; D possibly corresponds to TRBD1 (8 bases). The CDR3 loop spans 14 amino acids. Germline-derived CDR1 and CDR2 are SGHNT and YYREEE (reference sequence). Deletions cut 4 bases from V and 5 bases from J, with 15 bases between. The CDR3 DNA reads TGTGCCAGCAGCAGCATACAGGGGGGGGAGACCCAGTACTTC. Translating it yields CASSSIQGGETQYF.

This sequence joins TRBV19 and TRBJ1-4, with D hard to call. The CDR3 spans 14 residues. V dropped 6 bases and J dropped 3 bases, with 11 bases sitting between them. Per germline, CDR1 LNHDA and CDR2 SQIVND (reference sequence). This CDR3 reads CASSPSRSNEKLFF. Here the CDR3 DNA reads TGTGCCAGTAGCCCTAGCAGGTCTAATGAAAAACTGTTTTTT.

V gene TRBV10-1 combines with J gene TRBJ2-7, with a possible D match to TRBD1 (6 bases). CDR1 is WNHNN and CDR2 is SYGVQD in the germline V gene (reference sequence). The CDR3 covers 11 residues. Trimming left V 2 bases short and J 7 bases short, with 6 bases between. This CDR3 is CASSERGEQYF. CDR3 sequence (DNA): TGCGCCAGCAGTGAGAGGGGGGAGCAGTACTTC.

The V and J genes are TRBV2 and TRBJ1-1, with TRBD1 matching 8 bases. The V segment lost 6 bases and the J segment 6 bases; nucleotides outside the gene matches: 6. Germline CDR1 and CDR2: SNHLY and FYNNEI. The CDR3 runs 13 residues. CDR3 DNA: TGTGCCAGCAGGGGACAGGTCGAACCTGAAGCTTTCTTT. Encoded protein: CASRGQVEPEAFF.

The chain couples TRBV2 to TRBJ2-5, with no clear D. Germline-derived CDR1 and CDR2 are SNHLY and FYNNEI. V was shortened by 4 bases and J by 5 bases, with 14 bases between the two germline ends. The CDR3 runs to 14 residues. The CDR3 sequence is CASSVSAASETQYF. The CDR3 DNA follows: TGTGCCAGCAGTGTATCTGCGGCGAGCGAGACCCAGTACTTC.

The J gene is TRBJ1-1, the V gene TRBV18; D unresolved. The CDR3 runs 12 residues. V was clipped by 5 bases and J by 0 bases, with 4 bases between them. In germline, CDR1 is KGHSH, CDR2 LQKENI. The CDR3 DNA reads as TGTGCCAGCTCAGCGATGAACACTGAAGCTTTCTTT. As protein: CASSAMNTEAFF.

V is TRBV10-3 and J is TRBJ2-5, with 9 bases lining up with TRBD2. CDR1 and CDR2 (germline): ENHRY, SYGVKD. Unmatched junction bases numbered 2, after V lost 0 bases and J lost 3 bases. The CDR3 is 15 residues long. This chain's CDR3 is CAISESRGGEETQYF. The DNA for the CDR3 is TGTGCCATCAGTGAGTCTCGCGGGGGGGAAGAGACCCAGTACTTC.

The rearrangement links TRBV18 to TRBJ1-6; 7 nucleotides align to TRBD1. After removal of 3 bases from V and 3 bases from J, the junction contained 2 bases not matched to a gene. The CDR3 runs 15 residues. CDR1 is KGHSH and CDR2 is LQKENI in the germline V gene. DNA for the CDR3: TGTGCCAGCTCACCCGGGACAGACTATAATTCACCCCTCCACTTT. Encoded protein: CASSPGTDYNSPLHF.

V usage is TRBV7-8 and J usage is TRBJ1-2, with a tentative D call TRBD1 (5 bases). The CDR3 has 14 amino acids. V was clipped by 2 bases and J by 4 bases, with 11 bases between them. In germline, CDR1 is SGHVS, CDR2 FQNEAQ. The CDR3 bases are TGTGCCAGCAGCTTATCAAGGGGTGGCTATGGCTACACCTTC. As protein: CASSLSRGGYGYTF. Full variable domain (rest looked up from reference TRBV7-8 and TRBJ1-2): GAGVSQSPRYKVAKRGQDVALRCDPISGHVSLFWYQQALGQGPEFLTYFQNEAQLDKSGLPSDRFFAERPEGSVSTLKIQRTQQEDSAVYLCASSLSRGGYGYTFGSGTRLTVV.

The chain carries TRBV15 and TRBJ2-4; tentatively, D is TRBD2 (6 bases). The CDR3 runs to 16 residues. With 1 base removed from V and 2 bases from J, the gap between germline ends came to 12 bases. Germline loops: CDR1 LNHNV, CDR2 YYDKDF (reference sequence). CDR3 nucleotide sequence: TGTGCCACCAGCAGAGTGGGGGGAACGACCAAAAACATTCAGTACTTC. Residues: CATSRVGGTTKNIQYF.

This chain joins TRBV7-9 and TRBJ1-1; D unclear. V lost 5 bases and J 2 bases, leaving 15 bases between the germline ends. The CDR3 has 15 amino acids. The germline CDR1 and CDR2 sequences are SEHNR and FQNEAQ (reference sequence). The CDR3 bases are TGTGCCAGCAGCGCATACGGAGAACCTAACACTGAAGCTTTCTTT. It encodes CASSAYGEPNTEAFF.

V usage is TRBV7-2 and J usage is TRBJ2-7, with 13 bases aligning to TRBD2. This CDR3 has 17 amino acids. Germline lookup yields CDR1 SGHTA and CDR2 FQGNSA. Germline trimming cut 5 bases from V and 7 bases from J; bases unmatched to any gene: 14. CDR3 in amino acids: CASSLGLAGAASGEQYF. The CDR3 DNA reads as TGTGCCAGCAGCCTTGGACTAGCGGGAGCGGCTTCGGGAGAGCAGTACTTC. Drawing the rest from reference TRBV7-2 and TRBJ2-7, the complete variable domain is GAGVSQSPSNKVTEKGKDVELRCDPISGHTALYWYRQSLGQGLEFLIYFQGNSAPDKSGLPSDRFSAERTGGSVSTLTIQRTQQEDSAVYLCASSLGLAGAASGEQYFGPGTRLTVT.

J is TRBJ1-2 and V is TRBV27; 9 positions match TRBD1. CDR1 MNHEY and CDR2 SMNVEV come from the germline V gene (reference sequence). The CDR3 length is 15 residues. V shed 4 bases, J shed 1 base, and the junction held 4 bases outside the gene matches. The CDR3 nucleotides are TGTGCCAGCAGTTCCGGACAGGGGATTAACTATGGCTACACCTTC. Translated, it gives CASSSGQGINYGYTF.

V usage is TRBV4-2 and J usage is TRBJ1-4; 11 bases fit TRBD1. The CDR3 covers 15 residues. Trimming at V came to 4 bases and at J to 6 bases, leaving 4 bases not matched to a gene. CDR1 LGHNA and CDR2 YNFKEQ come from the germline V gene. The CDR3 bases are TGTGCCAGCAGCCTGGACAGGGGGCGGGATGAAAAACTGTTTTTT. Encoded protein: CASSLDRGRDEKLFF.

The chain is built from TRBV19 and TRBJ1-2; D gene unclear. Trimming stripped 1 base from V and 3 bases from J, with 6 bases between. Germline V lookup: CDR1 LNHDA, CDR2 SQIVND (reference sequence). The CDR3 runs to 13 residues. CDR3 sequence reads: CASSIAGDYGYTF. The CDR3 nucleotides are TGTGCCAGTAGTATAGCGGGAGACTATGGCTACACCTTC.

The rearrangement links TRBV4-3 to TRBJ1-2; TRBD1 aligns across 8 bases. This CDR3 has 17 residues. Losses at the gene ends were 0 bases for V and 3 bases for J; bases not matched to a gene: 9. Germline assignment: CDR1 LGHNA and CDR2 YSLEER. The CDR3 region has the DNA TGCGCCAGCAGCCAAGATATGGGACAGGCATCTTACTATGGCTACACCTTC. This encodes CASSQDMGQASYYGYTF.

This sequence joins TRBV7-2 and TRBJ2-5; maybe TRBD2 (5 bases). Per germline, CDR1 SGHTA and CDR2 FQGNSA. The CDR3 totals 17 residues. V lost 3 bases and J 0 bases, leaving 17 bases between the germline ends. In nucleotides, the CDR3 is TGTGCCAGCAGCTTCATTCATGGACGGGGATACCAAGAGACCCAGTACTTC. This gives the protein CASSFIHGRGYQETQYF.

The chain has TRBV2 and TRBJ1-1; D is possibly TRBD1 (6 bases). Trimming pared 3 bases from V and 1 base from J, leaving 9 bases between. Germline V lookup: CDR1 SNHLY, CDR2 FYNNEI. The CDR3 spans 14 residues. The CDR3 region has the DNA TGTGCCAGCAGTGACAGGGGACCGAACACTGAAGCTTTCTTT. It specifies CASSDRGPNTEAFF.

The chain couples TRBV5-4 to TRBJ1-2; 10 nucleotides agree with TRBD1. CDR3 length equals 13 residues. V lost 3 bases and J lost 6; bases outside the gene matches: 2. Germline V gives CDR1 SGHNT, CDR2 YYREEE (reference sequence). The CDR3 loop reads CASSWTGGNGYTF. The CDR3 bases are TGTGCCAGCAGCTGGACAGGGGGTAATGGCTACACCTTC.

The chain combines TRBV9 with TRBJ1-2, with TRBD1 identical over 7 bases. This CDR3 spans 16 amino acids. The J segment lost 0 bases and the V segment lost 4 bases, leaving 9 bases of the junction unmatched. The germline gives CDR1 SGDLS, CDR2 YYNGEE. CDR3 nucleotides: TGTGCCAGCAGCAAAGAGGGGGACAGAGCTAACTATGGCTACACCTTC. Translation: CASSKEGDRANYGYTF.

This chain's CDR3 is CASSYQAGHGYTF. In nucleotides, the CDR3 is TGTGCCAGCAGTTACCAGGCAGGGCATGGCTACACCTTC. This chain uses TRBV6-5 with TRBJ1-2, with D perhaps matching TRBD1 (5 bases). Between the trimmed V and J ends, which lost 2 bases and 6 bases, there was a span of 10 bases. CDR1 and CDR2 (germline): MNHEY, SVGAGI. This CDR3 contains 13 residues.

The V call is TRBV12-3 or TRBV12-4, the J call TRBJ1-2; TRBD1 matches at 8 bases. CDR3 length: 13 residues. With 5 bases clipped from V and 8 bases from J, the junction kept 7 bases outside the gene matches. In DNA form, the CDR3 reads TGTGCCAGCAGTACCGGGACAGGTCGCGGCTACACCTTC. Translated, it gives CASSTGTGRGYTF.

The chain carries TRBV6-2 or TRBV6-3 and TRBJ1-1; TRBD1 matches 8 bases. The CDR3 is 15 residues long. The germline CDR1 and CDR2 sequences are MNHEY and SVGEGT. V shed 2 bases and J 6 bases; nucleotides not matched to a gene: 8. CDR3 loop: CASSYGLDRAAEAFF. CDR3 DNA: TGTGCCAGCAGTTACGGGTTGGACAGGGCGGCTGAAGCTTTCTTT.

This chain connects TRBV27 to TRBJ2-3; 7 bases match TRBD2. The CDR3 length is 16 residues. V lost 5 bases, J lost 6 bases, and 14 bases stayed unmatched. Germline-derived CDR1 and CDR2 are MNHEY and SMNVEV (reference sequence). The CDR3 loop is CASSAPTSAVGDTQYF. The CDR3 DNA sequence: TGTGCCAGCAGTGCGCCTACTAGCGCCGTCGGCGATACGCAGTATTTT.

The V gene is TRBV28, the J gene TRBJ2-2; 8 bases align to TRBD2. The CDR3 contains 16 residues. Trimming took 4 bases from V and 4 from J; bases not matched to a gene: 8. Per germline, CDR1 MDHEN and CDR2 SYDVKM. Here the CDR3 reads CASSSRLASLTGELFF. The CDR3 nucleotides are TGTGCCAGCAGTTCACGACTAGCGAGTCTCACCGGGGAGCTGTTTTTT.

The chain uses TRBV11-2 and TRBJ2-2; 7 nucleotides agree with TRBD1. The CDR3 sequence is 13 residues long. CDR1 and CDR2 (germline): SGHAT, FQNNGV. Trimming at V came to 1 base and at J to 9 bases, leaving 2 bases not matched to a gene. The CDR3 nucleotides read TGTGCCAGCAGCTTAGGACAGGGTAGGGAGCTGTTTTTT. Protein: CASSLGQGRELFF.

As for this clone: Within the sample, other DNA sequences also encode this same CDR3. This sequence joins TRBV11-3 and TRBJ2-7; D may be TRBD2 (7 bases). The ends were cut back, 3 bases at V and 4 bases at J, with 10 bases in the middle. This CDR3 contains 13 residues. Looked up from germline, CDR1 is SGHNT and CDR2 is YENEEA. The DNA for the CDR3 is TGTGCCAGCAGCTTTAGGGGGGGATACGAGCAGTACTTC. Encoded protein: CASSFRGGYEQYF.